Following are 16 T cell receptor beta chains from one sample sequenced in a study of T-cell reconstitution after alpha-beta-depleted transplantation in children. It was with unique molecular identifiers that the TCRbeta library was prepared. TCRdb passed the PCR reads through MiXCR, listing each CDR3 protein once. The top ten hold under 20% of the sample, which has 60,000 to 70,000 distinct CDR3 sequences, 4% to 5% seen once. Source: PBMCs, mostly from graft donor cells, taken 180 days after TCRalphabeta/CD19-depleted stem cell transplant. The receptors shown here come from a boy under three years old who had a stem cell transplant for acute myeloid leukemia, so the T cells may come from the graft donor.

The chain's CDR3 is CASSQDPISSWGGYEKLFF. CDR3 DNA sequence: TGCGCCAGCAGCCAAGATCCTATATCCAGTTGGGGCGGATATGAAAAACTGTTTTTT. The genes are TRBV4-3 and TRBJ1-4; TRBD1 is a possible D gene (5 bases). The V gene's germline CDR1 is LGHNA and CDR2 YSLEER. The ends were cut back, 0 bases at V and 6 bases at J, with 23 bases in the middle. This CDR3 comprises 19 residues.

This clonotype came up many times. The rearrangement joins TRBV28 to TRBJ1-5, with TRBD1 matching over 7 bases. This CDR3 contains 17 residues. After removal of 5 bases from V and 0 bases from J, the junction contained 10 bases not matched to a gene. CDR1 is MDHEN, CDR2 SYDVKM, per germline. CDR3 residues: CASSTPTGIYSNQPQHF. CDR3 DNA: TGTGCCAGCAGTACCCCGACAGGGATTTATAGCAATCAGCCCCAGCATTTT.

This chain connects TRBV2 to TRBJ2-7, with D perhaps matching TRBD2 (5 bases). In germline, CDR1 is SNHLY, CDR2 FYNNEI. The CDR3 sequence is 14 residues long. Trimming left V 4 bases short and J 3 bases short, with 13 bases between. DNA of the CDR3: TGTGCCAGCAGTGTTAGGCGGGTAAACTACGAGCAGTACTTC. It codes for CASSVRRVNYEQYF.

The sample holds many counts of this clonotype. The chain recombines TRBV12-3 or TRBV12-4 with TRBJ1-1, with no clear D. The CDR3 has 13 amino acids. V was clipped by 6 bases and J by 4 bases, with 12 bases between them. The CDR3, as DNA: TGTGCCAGCAGCCTGCACGGGAGCACTGAAGCTTTCTTT. Amino acids: CASSLHGSTEAFF.

This clonotype was seen at least ten times. The chain couples TRBV10-3 to TRBJ2-7, with D unclear. CDR3 length: 14 amino acids. Trimming pared 0 bases from V and 4 bases from J, leaving 10 bases between. From germline, CDR1 is ENHRY and CDR2 SYGVKD. CDR3 nucleotide sequence: TGTGCCATCAGTGAGTCGGCTAACATGTACGAGCAGTACTTC. The encoded protein is CAISESANMYEQYF.

This clonotype has only a few counts. A much larger clone sits a single nucleotide away, making a read error possible. This chain joins TRBV20-1 and TRBJ2-7, with a tentative D call TRBD1 (6 bases). This CDR3 region has 13 residues. CDR1 and CDR2 (germline): DFQATT, SNEGSKA (reference sequence). V gave up 5 bases and J gave up 6 bases, with 17 bases separating them. The CDR3: CSAGRDMGGEQYF. The CDR3 DNA is TGCAGTGCTGGCCGGGACATGGGTGGCGAGCAGTACTTC.

This clonotype appeared a few times. J is TRBJ1-1 and V is TRBV3-1, with D uncertain. CDR3 length equals 16 residues. Per the germline V gene, CDR1 is LGHDT and CDR2 is YNNKEL (reference sequence). V shed 0 bases and J shed 0 bases, with 11 bases lying between them. The CDR3 DNA sequence: TGTGCCAGCAGCCAAGATCTGTGGCACCTGAACACTGAAGCTTTCTTT. The encoded protein is CASSQDLWHLNTEAFF.

The chain couples TRBV28 to TRBJ2-7; D is perhaps TRBD2 (5 bases). CDR1 is MDHEN, CDR2 SYDVKM, per germline. The V end lost 10 bases, the J end lost 6 bases, and 19 bases lay between the germline ends. The CDR3 is made up of 13 amino acids. CDR3 DNA: TGTGCCATGAGCCGAGGGCTGTTCTGCGAGCAGTACTTC. It is translated as CAMSRGLFCEQYF.

This clonotype was seen repeatedly, ten times or more. This chain joins TRBV5-1 and TRBJ2-4; D may correspond to TRBD1 or TRBD2 (5 bases each). V shed 3 bases and J shed 8 bases, with 15 bases lying between them. This CDR3 comprises 14 residues. CDR1 is SGHRS, CDR2 YFSETQ, per germline. The CDR3 loop reads CASSSGPRGDIQYF. In DNA, the CDR3 is TGCGCCAGCAGCTCGGGTCCTAGAGGGGACATTCAGTACTTC.

This clonotype came up many times. The V and J genes are TRBV4-3 and TRBJ2-7; 13 nucleotides match TRBD2. Germline assignment: CDR1 LGHNA and CDR2 YSLEER. The CDR3 covers 16 residues. V lost 4 bases to trimming and J lost 3 bases; unmatched junction nucleotides: 6. The CDR3 protein is CASSPGTSGVLYEQYF. CDR3 DNA sequence: TGCGCCAGCAGCCCAGGGACTAGCGGGGTCCTCTACGAGCAGTACTTC.

This clonotype was observed many times. The chain joins TRBV10-2 to TRBJ2-3, with D possibly matching TRBD2 (6 bases). V lost 8 bases, J lost 2 bases, and 11 bases lay in between. Germline CDR1 reads WSHSY; CDR2 reads SAAADI. The CDR3 extends over 13 amino acids. The CDR3 here is CASGAGFTDTQYF. The CDR3 nucleotides are TGCGCCAGCGGGGCGGGATTCACAGATACGCAGTATTTT.

This clonotype has a count of ten or more. This chain connects TRBV7-8 to TRBJ1-2; D remains unclear. This CDR3 is built from 16 residues. Germline loops: CDR1 SGHVS, CDR2 FQNEAQ. The ends were cut back, 1 base at V and 4 bases at J, with 16 bases in the middle. Here the CDR3 DNA reads TGTGCCAGCAGCTTAGTTCGCGCGGACCTGACCTATGGCTACACCTTC. This translates into CASSLVRADLTYGYTF. Filled out from reference TRBV7-8 and TRBJ1-2, the complete variable domain reads GAGVSQSPRYKVAKRGQDVALRCDPISGHVSLFWYQQALGQGPEFLTYFQNEAQLDKSGLPSDRFFAERPEGSVSTLKIQRTQQEDSAVYLCASSLVRADLTYGYTFGSGTRLTVV.

This clonotype was observed a handful of times. The chain couples TRBV4-3 to TRBJ1-4; tentative D call: TRBD1 (5 bases). Looked up from germline, CDR1 is LGHNA and CDR2 is YSLEER. This CDR3 has 15 amino acids. V lost 4 bases and J 2 bases, leaving 11 bases between the germline ends. CDR3 residues: CASSRGGATNEKLFF. CDR3 nucleotides: TGCGCCAGCAGCCGGGGGGGAGCGACTAATGAAAAACTGTTTTTT.

This clonotype was observed many times. The V call is TRBV30, the J call TRBJ2-6; the D is unclear. Germline loops: CDR1 GTSNPN, CDR2 SVGIG (reference sequence). V lost 0 bases and J 1 base, leaving 4 bases between the germline ends. This CDR3 is built from 14 residues. The CDR3 DNA follows: TGTGCCTGGAGTGTTTCGTCTGGGGCCAACGTCCTGACTTTC. This codes for CAWSVSSGANVLTF. Full variable domain (missing parts from reference TRBV30 and TRBJ2-6): SQTIHQWPATLVQPVGSPLSLECTVEGTSNPNLYWYRQAAGRGLQLLFYSVGIGQISSEVPQNLSASRPQDRQFILSSKKLLLSDSGFYLCAWSVSSGANVLTFGAGSRLTVL.

This clonotype was observed many times. This rearrangement joins TRBV7-2 to TRBJ2-1; TRBD2 agrees at 8 bases. J gave up 6 bases and V 3 bases, and 4 bases lay outside the gene matches. Germline loops: CDR1 SGHTA, CDR2 FQGNSA. This CDR3 is 14 amino acids long. This CDR3 is CASSFRGTSNEQFF. The CDR3, as DNA: TGTGCCAGCAGCTTTAGGGGGACTAGCAATGAGCAGTTCTTC.

This clonotype was picked up many times. J is TRBJ1-1 and V is TRBV5-1, with 8 bases matching TRBD1. V shed 0 bases, J shed 5 bases, and the junction held 9 bases outside the gene matches. The CDR3 consists of 16 residues. Germline V gene lookup returns CDR1 SGHRS and CDR2 YFSETQ. CDR3 nucleotides: TGCGCCAGCAGCTTGGAGGGGCTAGACAGGGGAACTGAAGCTTTCTTT. Encoded protein: CASSLEGLDRGTEAFF.